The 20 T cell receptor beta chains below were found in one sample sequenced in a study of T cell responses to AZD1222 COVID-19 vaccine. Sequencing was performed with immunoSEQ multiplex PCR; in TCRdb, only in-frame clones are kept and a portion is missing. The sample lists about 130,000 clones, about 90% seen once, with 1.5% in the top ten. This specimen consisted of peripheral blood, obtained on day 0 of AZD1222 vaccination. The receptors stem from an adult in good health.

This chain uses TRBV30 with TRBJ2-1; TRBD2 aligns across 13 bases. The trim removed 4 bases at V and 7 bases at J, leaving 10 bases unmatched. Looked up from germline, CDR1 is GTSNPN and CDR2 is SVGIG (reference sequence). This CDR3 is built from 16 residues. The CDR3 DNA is TGTGCCTGGACCCGGTTTGGGACTAGCGGGGCGAATGAGCAGTTCTTC. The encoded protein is CAWTRFGTSGANEQFF.

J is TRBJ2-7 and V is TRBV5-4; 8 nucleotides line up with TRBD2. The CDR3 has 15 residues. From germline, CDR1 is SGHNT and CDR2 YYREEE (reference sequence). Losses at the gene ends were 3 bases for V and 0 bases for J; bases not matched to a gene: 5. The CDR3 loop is CASSSGGGLSYEQYF. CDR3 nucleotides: TGTGCCAGCAGCTCGGGGGGGGGCCTCTCCTACGAGCAGTACTTC.

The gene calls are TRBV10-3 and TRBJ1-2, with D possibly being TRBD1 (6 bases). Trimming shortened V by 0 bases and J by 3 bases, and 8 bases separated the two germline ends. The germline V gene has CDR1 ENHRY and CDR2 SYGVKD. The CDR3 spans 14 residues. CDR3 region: CAISESGGDYGYTF. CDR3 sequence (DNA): TGTGCCATCAGTGAGTCGGGGGGCGACTATGGCTACACCTTC.

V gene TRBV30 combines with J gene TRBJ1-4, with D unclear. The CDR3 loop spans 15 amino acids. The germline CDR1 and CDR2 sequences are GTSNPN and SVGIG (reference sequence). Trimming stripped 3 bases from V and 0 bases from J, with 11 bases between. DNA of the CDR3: TGTGCCTGGAGCCAACTGGGTGCAACTAATGAAAAACTGTTTTTT. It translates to CAWSQLGATNEKLFF. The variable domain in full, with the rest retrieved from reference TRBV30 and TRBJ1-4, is SQTIHQWPATLVQPVGSPLSLECTVEGTSNPNLYWYRQAAGRGLQLLFYSVGIGQISSEVPQNLSASRPQDRQFILSSKKLLLSDSGFYLCAWSQLGATNEKLFFGSGTQLSVL.

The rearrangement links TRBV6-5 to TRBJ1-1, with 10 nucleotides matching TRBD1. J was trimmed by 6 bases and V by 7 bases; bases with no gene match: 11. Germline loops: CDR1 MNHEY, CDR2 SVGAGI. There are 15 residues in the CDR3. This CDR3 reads CASTGQGTGVAEAFF. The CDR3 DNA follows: TGTGCCAGCACCGGCCAGGGGACAGGGGTTGCTGAAGCTTTCTTT.

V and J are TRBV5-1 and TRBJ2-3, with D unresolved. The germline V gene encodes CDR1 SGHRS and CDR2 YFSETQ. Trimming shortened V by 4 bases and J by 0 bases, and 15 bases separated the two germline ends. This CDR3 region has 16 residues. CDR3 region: CASSPGRQPSTDTQYF. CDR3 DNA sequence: TGCGCCAGCAGCCCCGGACGGCAGCCTAGCACAGATACGCAGTATTTT.

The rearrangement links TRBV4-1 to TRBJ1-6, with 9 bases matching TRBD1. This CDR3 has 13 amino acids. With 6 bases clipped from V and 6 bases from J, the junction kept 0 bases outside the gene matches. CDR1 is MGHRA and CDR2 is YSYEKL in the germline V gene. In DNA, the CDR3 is TGCGCCAGCAGGGGACAGGGTAATTCACCCCTCCACTTT. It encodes CASRGQGNSPLHF.

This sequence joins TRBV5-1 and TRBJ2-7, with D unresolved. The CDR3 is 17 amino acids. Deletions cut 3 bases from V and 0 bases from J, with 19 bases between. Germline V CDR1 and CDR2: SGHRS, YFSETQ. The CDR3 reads CASSSPTLPRSSYEQYF. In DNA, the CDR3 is TGCGCCAGCAGCTCGCCGACTCTACCCAGGAGCTCCTACGAGCAGTACTTC.

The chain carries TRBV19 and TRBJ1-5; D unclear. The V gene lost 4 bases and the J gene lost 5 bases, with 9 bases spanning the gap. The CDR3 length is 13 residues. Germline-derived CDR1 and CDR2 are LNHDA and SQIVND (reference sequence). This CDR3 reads CASSRASDQPQHF. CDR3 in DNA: TGTGCCAGTAGTAGGGCCAGCGATCAGCCCCAGCATTTT.

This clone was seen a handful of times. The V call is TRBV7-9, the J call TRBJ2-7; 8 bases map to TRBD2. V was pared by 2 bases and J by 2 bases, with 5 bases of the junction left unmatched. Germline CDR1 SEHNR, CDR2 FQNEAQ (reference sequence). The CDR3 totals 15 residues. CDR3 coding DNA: TGTGCCAGCAGCTTACCCGGGGGGGATACCTACGAGCAGTACTTC. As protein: CASSLPGGDTYEQYF.

In DNA, the CDR3 is TGCGCCAGCAGCCAAGATCAGGGGGATTCACCCCTCCACTTT. Protein sequence: CASSQDQGDSPLHF. V usage is TRBV4-3 and J usage is TRBJ1-6; 7 bases line up with TRBD1. V shed 0 bases and J 8 bases; nucleotides not matched to a gene: 1. The CDR3 has 14 residues. Germline values: CDR1 LGHNA, CDR2 YSLEER.

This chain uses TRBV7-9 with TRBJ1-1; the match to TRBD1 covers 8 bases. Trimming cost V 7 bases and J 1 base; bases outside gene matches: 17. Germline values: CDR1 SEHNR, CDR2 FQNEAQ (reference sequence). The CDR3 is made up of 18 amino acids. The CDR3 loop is CASTPGATRQGKNTEAFF. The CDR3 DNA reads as TGTGCCAGCACCCCAGGGGCCACTCGACAGGGGAAGAACACTGAAGCTTTCTTT.

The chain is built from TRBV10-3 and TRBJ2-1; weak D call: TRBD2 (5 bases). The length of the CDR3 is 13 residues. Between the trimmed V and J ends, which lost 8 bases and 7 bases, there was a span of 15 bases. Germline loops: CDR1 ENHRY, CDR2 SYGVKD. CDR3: CAIRSGSGNEQFF. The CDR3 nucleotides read TGTGCCATCCGGAGCGGATCCGGGAATGAGCAGTTCTTC.

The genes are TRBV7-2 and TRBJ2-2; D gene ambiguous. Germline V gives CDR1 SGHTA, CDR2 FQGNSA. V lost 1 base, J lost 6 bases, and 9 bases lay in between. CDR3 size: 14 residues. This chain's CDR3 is CASSLGTAAGELFF. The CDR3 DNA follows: TGTGCCAGCAGCTTAGGGACGGCCGCCGGGGAGCTGTTTTTT.

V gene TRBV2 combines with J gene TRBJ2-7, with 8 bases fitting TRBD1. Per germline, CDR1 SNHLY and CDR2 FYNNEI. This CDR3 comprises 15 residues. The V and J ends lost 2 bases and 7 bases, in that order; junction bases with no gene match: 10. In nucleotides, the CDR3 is TGTGCCAGCAGTGAACTGGACTACCAGGGGGCTGAGCAGTACTTC. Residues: CASSELDYQGAEQYF.

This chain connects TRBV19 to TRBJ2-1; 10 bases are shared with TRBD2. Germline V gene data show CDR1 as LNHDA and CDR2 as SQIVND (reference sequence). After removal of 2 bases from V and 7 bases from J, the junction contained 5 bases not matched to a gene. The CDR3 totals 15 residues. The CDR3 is CASSILAGDRNEQFF. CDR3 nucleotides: TGTGCCAGTAGTATACTAGCGGGGGATAGGAATGAGCAGTTCTTC.

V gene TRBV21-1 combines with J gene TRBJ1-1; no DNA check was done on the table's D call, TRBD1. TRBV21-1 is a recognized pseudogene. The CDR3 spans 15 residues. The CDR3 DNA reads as TGTGCCAGCAGCAGAACCCGACAGAAGAACACTGAAGCTTTCTTT. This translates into CASSRTRQKNTEAFF.

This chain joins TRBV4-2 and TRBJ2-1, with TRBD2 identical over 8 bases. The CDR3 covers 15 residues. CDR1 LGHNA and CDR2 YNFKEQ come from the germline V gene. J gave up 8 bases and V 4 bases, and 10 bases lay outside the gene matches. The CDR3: CASSLLSGGLDEQFF. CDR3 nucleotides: TGTGCCAGCAGCCTTCTGAGCGGGGGTTTGGATGAGCAGTTCTTC.

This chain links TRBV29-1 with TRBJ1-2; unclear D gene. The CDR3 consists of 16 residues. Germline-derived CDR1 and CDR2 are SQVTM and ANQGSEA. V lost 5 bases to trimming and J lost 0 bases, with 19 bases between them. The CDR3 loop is CSVQSRTGSPNYGYTF. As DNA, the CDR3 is TGCAGCGTTCAATCCCGGACGGGATCCCCTAACTATGGCTACACCTTC.

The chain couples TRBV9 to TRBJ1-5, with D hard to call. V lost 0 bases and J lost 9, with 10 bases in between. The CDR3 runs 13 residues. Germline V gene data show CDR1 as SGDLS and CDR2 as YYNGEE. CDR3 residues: CASSVGASGPQHF. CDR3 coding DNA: TGTGCCAGCAGCGTAGGAGCTTCGGGGCCCCAGCATTTT. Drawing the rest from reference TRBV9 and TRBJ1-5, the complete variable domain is DSGVTQTPKHLITATGQRVTLRCSPRSGDLSVYWYQQSLDQGLQFLIQYYNGEERAKGNILERFSAQQFPDLHSELNLSSLELGDSALYFCASSVGASGPQHFGDGTRLSIL.